This T cell receptor (beta chain) was recorded in a study of early T cells in non-severe SARS-CoV-2 infection. General study points: VDJdb-based annotation leaned toward anti-spike CD8 responses and missed private and CD4 specificities.

CDR3 length: 17 residues. Looked up from germline, CDR1 is DFQATT and CDR2 is SNEGSKA (reference sequence). V lost 0 bases and J lost 0; bases outside the gene matches: 6. TCRdb reprocessed the 5' RACE reads via MiXCR and lists one record per CDR3 protein. This table holds some 45,000 distinct CDR3 sequences, approximately 4% found once. As for this clonotype: Antigen: not known.

The sequencing input was whole blood. The J gene is TRBJ2-1, the V gene TRBV20-1; 9 positions agree with TRBD1. The source is an adult who was a healthcare worker with PCR-confirmed SARS-CoV-2 infection or an uninfected control (not recorded which). CDR3: CSARDYGTGSSYNEQFF. Here the CDR3 DNA reads TGCAGTGCTAGAGATTATGGGACAGGGAGCTCCTACAATGAGCAGTTCTTC.